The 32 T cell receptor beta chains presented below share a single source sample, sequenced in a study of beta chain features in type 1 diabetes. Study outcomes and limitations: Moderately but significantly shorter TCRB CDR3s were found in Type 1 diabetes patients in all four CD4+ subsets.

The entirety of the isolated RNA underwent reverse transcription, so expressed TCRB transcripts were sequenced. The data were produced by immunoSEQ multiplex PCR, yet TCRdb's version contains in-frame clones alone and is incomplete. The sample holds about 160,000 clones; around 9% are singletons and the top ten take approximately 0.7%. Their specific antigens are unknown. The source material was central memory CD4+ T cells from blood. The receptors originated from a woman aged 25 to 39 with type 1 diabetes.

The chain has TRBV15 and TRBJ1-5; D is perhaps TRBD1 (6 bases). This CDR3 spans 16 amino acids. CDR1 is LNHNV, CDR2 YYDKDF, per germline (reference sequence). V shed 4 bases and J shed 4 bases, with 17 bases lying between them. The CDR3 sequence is CATSTTSGTPNQPQHF. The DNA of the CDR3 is TGTGCCACCAGCACCACCTCAGGGACACCGAATCAGCCCCAGCATTTT.

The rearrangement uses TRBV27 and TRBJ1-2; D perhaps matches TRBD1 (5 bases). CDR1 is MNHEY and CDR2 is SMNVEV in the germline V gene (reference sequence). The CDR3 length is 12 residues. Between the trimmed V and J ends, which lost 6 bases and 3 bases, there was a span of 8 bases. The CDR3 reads CASSETDYGYTF. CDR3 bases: TGTGCCAGCAGCGAGACAGACTATGGCTACACCTTC.

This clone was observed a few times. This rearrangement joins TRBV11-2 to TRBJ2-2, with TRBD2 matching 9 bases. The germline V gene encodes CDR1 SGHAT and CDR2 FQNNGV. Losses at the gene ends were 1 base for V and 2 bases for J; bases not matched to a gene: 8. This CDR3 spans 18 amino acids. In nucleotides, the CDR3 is TGTGCCAGCAGCTTAGTAGTCCGACTAGCGGCAAACACCGGGGAGCTGTTTTTT. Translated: CASSLVVRLAANTGELFF. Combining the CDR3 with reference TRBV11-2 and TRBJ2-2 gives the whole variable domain EAGVAQSPRYKIIEKRQSVAFWCNPISGHATLYWYQQILGQGPKLLIQFQNNGVVDDSQLPKDRFSAERLKGVDSTLKIQPAKLEDSAVYLCASSLVVRLAANTGELFFGEGSRLTVL.

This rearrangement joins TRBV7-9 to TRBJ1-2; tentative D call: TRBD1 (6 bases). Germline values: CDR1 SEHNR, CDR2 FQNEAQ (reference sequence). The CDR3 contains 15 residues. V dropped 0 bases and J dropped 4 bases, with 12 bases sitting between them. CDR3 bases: TGTGCCAGCAGCTTAGCTGGCAGGGGCGGCTATGGCTACACCTTC. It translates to CASSLAGRGGYGYTF. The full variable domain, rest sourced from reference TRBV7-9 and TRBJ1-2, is DTGVSQNPRHKITKRGQNVTFRCDPISEHNRLYWYRQTLGQGPEFLTYFQNEAQLEKSRLLSDRFSAERPKGSFSTLEIQRTEQGDSAMYLCASSLAGRGGYGYTFGSGTRLTVV.

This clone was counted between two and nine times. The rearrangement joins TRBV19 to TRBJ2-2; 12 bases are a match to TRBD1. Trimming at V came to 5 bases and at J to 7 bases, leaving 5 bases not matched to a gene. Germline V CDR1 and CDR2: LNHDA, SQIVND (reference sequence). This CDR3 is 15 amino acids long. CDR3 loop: CASSGTGGVNGELFF. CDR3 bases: TGTGCCAGTAGTGGGACAGGGGGCGTTAACGGGGAGCTGTTTTTT. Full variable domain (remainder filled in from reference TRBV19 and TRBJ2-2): DGGITQSPKYLFRKEGQNVTLSCEQNLNHDAMYWYRQDPGQGLRLIYYSQIVNDFQKGDIAEGYSVSREKKESFPLTVTSAQKNPTAFYLCASSGTGGVNGELFFGEGSRLTVL.

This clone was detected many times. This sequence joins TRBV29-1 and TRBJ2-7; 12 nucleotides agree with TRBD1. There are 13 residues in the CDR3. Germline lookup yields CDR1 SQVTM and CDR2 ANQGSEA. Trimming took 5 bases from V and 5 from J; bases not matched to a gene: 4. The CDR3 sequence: CSVPGTGGHEQYF. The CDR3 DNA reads TGCAGCGTTCCAGGGACAGGGGGCCACGAGCAGTACTTC.

The CDR3 nucleotides are TGCAGCGTTGAAGATGGTGGGGGAGGATCCTACAATGAGCAGTTCTTC. As protein: CSVEDGGGGSYNEQFF. The chain combines TRBV29-1 with TRBJ2-1, with D maybe TRBD2 (6 bases). There are 16 residues in the CDR3. The V and J ends lost 0 bases and 1 base respectively, with 13 bases between them. Germline CDR1 and CDR2: SQVTM and ANQGSEA.

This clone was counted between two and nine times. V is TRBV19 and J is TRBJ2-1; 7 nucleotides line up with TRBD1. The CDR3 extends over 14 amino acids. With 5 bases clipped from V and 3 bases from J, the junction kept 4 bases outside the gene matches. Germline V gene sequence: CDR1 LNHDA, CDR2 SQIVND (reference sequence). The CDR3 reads CASSARGNYNEQFF. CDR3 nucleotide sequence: TGTGCCAGTAGTGCCAGGGGGAACTACAATGAGCAGTTCTTC.

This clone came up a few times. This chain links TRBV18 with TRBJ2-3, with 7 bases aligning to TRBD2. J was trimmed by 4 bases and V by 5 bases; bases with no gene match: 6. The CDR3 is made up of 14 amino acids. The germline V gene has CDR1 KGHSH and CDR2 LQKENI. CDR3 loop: CASSMGGSSDTQYF. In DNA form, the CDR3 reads TGTGCCAGCTCAATGGGAGGGAGCTCAGATACGCAGTATTTT.

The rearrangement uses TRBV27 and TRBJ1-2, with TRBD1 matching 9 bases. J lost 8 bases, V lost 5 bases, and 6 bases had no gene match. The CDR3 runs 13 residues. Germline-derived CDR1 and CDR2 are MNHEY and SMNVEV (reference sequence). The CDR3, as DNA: TGTGCCAGCAGTGTACAGGGGGCGCGCGGCTACACCTTC. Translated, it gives CASSVQGARGYTF.

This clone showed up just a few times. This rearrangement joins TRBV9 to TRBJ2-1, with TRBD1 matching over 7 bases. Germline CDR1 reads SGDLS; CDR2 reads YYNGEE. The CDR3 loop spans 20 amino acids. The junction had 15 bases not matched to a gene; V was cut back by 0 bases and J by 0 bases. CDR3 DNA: TGTGCCAGCAGCGTAGCTACGGGCCTCTGGAACAGGGGCTCCTACAATGAGCAGTTCTTC. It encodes CASSVATGLWNRGSYNEQFF. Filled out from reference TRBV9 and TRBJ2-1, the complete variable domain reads DSGVTQTPKHLITATGQRVTLRCSPRSGDLSVYWYQQSLDQGLQFLIQYYNGEERAKGNILERFSAQQFPDLHSELNLSSLELGDSALYFCASSVATGLWNRGSYNEQFFGPGTRLTVL.

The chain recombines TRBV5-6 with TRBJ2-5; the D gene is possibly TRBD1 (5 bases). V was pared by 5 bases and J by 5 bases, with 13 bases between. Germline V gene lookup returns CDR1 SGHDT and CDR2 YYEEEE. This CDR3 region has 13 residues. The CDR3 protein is CASRGQSRETQYF. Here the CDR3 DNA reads TGTGCCAGCAGGGGGCAGTCCAGGGAGACCCAGTACTTC.

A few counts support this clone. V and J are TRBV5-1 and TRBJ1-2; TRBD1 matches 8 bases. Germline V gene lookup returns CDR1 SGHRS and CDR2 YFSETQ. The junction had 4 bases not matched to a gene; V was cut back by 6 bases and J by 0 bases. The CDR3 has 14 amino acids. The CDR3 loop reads CASNKDRANYGYTF. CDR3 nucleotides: TGCGCCAGCAACAAGGACAGGGCTAACTATGGCTACACCTTC. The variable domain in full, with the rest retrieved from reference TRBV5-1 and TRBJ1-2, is KAGVTQTPRYLIKTRGQQVTLSCSPISGHRSVSWYQQTPGQGLQFLFEYFSETQRNKGNFPGRFSGRQFSNSRSEMNVSTLELGDSALYLCASNKDRANYGYTFGSGTRLTVV.

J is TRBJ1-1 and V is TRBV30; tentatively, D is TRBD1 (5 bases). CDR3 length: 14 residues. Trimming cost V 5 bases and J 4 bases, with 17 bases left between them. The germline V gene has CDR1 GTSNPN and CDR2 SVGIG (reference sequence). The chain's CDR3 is CAWALIGGFTEAFF. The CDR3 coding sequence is TGTGCCTGGGCCCTAATCGGGGGGTTCACTGAAGCTTTCTTT.

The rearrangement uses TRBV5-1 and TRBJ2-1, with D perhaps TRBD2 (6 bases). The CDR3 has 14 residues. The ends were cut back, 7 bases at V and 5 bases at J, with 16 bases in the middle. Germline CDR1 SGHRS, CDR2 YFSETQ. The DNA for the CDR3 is TGCGCCAGCCGTACACTCGGCGGGGACAATGAGCAGTTCTTC. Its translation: CASRTLGGDNEQFF.

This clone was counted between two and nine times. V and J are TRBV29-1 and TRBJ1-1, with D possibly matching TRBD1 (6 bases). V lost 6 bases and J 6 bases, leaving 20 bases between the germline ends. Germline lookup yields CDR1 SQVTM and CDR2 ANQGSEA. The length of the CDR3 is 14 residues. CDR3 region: CSVEITGRRAEAFF. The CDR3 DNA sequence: TGCAGCGTAGAGATTACAGGGCGCCGGGCTGAAGCTTTCTTT.

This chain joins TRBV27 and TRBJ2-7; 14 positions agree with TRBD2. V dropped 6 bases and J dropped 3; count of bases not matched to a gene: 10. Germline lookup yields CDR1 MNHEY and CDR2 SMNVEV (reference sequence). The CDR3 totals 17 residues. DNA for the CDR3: TGTGCCAGCAGAGCAAAGGGACTAGCGGGAGACGGCTACGAGCAGTACTTC. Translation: CASRAKGLAGDGYEQYF.

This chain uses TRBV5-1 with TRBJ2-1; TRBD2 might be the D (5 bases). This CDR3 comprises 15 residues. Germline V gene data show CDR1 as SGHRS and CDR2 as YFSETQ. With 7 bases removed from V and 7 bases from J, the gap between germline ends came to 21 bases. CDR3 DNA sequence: TGCGCCAGCTATCCTAGCTCGGGGATTTGGAATGAGCAGTTCTTC. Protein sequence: CASYPSSGIWNEQFF.

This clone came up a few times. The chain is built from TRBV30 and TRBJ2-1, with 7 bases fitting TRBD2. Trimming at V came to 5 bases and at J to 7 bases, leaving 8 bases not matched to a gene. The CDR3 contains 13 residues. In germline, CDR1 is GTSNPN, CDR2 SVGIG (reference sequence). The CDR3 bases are TGTGCCTGGGGGCGGGAGTTGAGGAATGAGCAGTTCTTC. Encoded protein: CAWGRELRNEQFF.

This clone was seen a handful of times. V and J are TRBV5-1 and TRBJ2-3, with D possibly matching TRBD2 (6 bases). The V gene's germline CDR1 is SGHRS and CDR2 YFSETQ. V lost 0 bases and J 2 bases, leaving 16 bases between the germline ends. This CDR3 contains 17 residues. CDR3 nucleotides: TGCGCCAGCAGCTTGGCGGGGGAGTCGCCCAACACAGATACGCAGTATTTT. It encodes CASSLAGESPNTDTQYF. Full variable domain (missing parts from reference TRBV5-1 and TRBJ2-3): KAGVTQTPRYLIKTRGQQVTLSCSPISGHRSVSWYQQTPGQGLQFLFEYFSETQRNKGNFPGRFSGRQFSNSRSEMNVSTLELGDSALYLCASSLAGESPNTDTQYFGPGTRLTVL.

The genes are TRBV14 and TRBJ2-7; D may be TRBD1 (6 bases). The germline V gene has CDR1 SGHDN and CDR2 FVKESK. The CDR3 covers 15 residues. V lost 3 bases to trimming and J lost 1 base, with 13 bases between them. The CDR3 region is CASSHQTGLSYEQYF. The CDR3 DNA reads TGTGCCAGCAGCCACCAAACAGGGCTATCCTACGAGCAGTACTTC.

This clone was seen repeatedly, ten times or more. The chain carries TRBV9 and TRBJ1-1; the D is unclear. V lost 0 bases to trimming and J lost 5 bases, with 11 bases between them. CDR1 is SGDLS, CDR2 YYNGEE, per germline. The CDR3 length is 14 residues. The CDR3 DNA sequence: TGTGCCAGCAGCGTAGCTCCGGGAGGAACTGAAGCTTTCTTT. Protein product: CASSVAPGGTEAFF.

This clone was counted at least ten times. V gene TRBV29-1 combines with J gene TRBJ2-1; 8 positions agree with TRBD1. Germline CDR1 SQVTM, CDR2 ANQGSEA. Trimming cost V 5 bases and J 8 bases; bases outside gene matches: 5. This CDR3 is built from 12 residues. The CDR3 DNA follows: TGCAGCGTTACGACAGGGGTAGATGAGCAGTTCTTC. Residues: CSVTTGVDEQFF.

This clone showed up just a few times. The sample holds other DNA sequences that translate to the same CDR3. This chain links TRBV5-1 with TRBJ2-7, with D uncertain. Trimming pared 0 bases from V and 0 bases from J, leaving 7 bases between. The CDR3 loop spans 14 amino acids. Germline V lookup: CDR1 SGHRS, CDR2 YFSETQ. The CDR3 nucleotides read TGCGCCAGCAGCTTGGCCTTACACTCCTACGAGCAGTACTTC. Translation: CASSLALHSYEQYF.

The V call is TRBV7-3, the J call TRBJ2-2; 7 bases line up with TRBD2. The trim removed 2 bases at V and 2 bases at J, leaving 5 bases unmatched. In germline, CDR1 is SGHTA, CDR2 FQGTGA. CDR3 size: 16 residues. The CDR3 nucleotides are TGTGCCAGCAGCTTACCTAGCGGCATCAACACCGGGGAGCTGTTTTTT. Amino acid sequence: CASSLPSGINTGELFF.

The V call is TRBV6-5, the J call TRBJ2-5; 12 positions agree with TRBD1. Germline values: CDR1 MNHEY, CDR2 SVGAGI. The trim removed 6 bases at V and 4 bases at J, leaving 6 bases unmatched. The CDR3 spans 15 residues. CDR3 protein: CASRAGQGATETQYF. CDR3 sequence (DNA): TGTGCCAGCAGGGCGGGACAGGGGGCGACAGAGACCCAGTACTTC.

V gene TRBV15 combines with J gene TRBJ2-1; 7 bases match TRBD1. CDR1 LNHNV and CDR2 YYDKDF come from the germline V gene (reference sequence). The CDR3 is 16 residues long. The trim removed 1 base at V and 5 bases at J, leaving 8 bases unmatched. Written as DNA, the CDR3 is TGTGCCACCAGCAGAGGGGGACAGTGGAAAAACAATGAGCAGTTCTTC. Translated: CATSRGGQWKNNEQFF.

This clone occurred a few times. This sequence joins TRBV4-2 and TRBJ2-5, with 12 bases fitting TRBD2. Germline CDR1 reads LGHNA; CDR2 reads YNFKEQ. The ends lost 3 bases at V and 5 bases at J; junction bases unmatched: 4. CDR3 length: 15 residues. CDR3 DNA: TGTGCCAGCAGCCAGACTAGCGGGAGAGGGGAGACCCAGTACTTC. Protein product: CASSQTSGRGETQYF.

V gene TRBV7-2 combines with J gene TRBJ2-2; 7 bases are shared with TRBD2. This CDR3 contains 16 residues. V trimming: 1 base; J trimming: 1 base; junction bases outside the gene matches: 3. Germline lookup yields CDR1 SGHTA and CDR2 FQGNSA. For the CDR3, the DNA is TGTGCCAGCAGCTTAGGGGGACTAAAGAACACCGGGGAGCTGTTTTTT. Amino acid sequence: CASSLGGLKNTGELFF.

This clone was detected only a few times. In DNA form, the CDR3 reads TGTGCCAGTAGCGACAACCCTATCCCCCAGCATTTT. It yields the protein CASSDNPIPQHF. The V and J genes are TRBV19 and TRBJ1-5, with D unclear. Germline V CDR1 and CDR2: LNHDA, SQIVND (reference sequence). The CDR3 runs to 12 residues. Deletions cut 6 bases from V and 10 bases from J, with 13 bases between.

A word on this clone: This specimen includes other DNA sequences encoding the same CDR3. The CDR3 nucleotides read TGTGCCAGCTCACCCAGCTCCTACGAGCAGTACTTC. Amino acid sequence: CASSPSSYEQYF. The rearrangement links TRBV18 to TRBJ2-7; D unresolved. This CDR3 contains 12 residues. Germline CDR1 and CDR2: KGHSH and LQKENI. V was cut by 3 bases and J by 0 bases, with 3 bases left in between.

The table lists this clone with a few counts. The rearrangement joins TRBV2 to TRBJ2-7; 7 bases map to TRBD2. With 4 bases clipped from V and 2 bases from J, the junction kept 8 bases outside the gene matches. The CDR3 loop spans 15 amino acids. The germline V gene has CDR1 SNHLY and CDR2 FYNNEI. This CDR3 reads CASSGLAEVTYEQYF. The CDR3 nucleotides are TGTGCCAGCAGTGGGCTAGCGGAAGTTACCTACGAGCAGTACTTC.